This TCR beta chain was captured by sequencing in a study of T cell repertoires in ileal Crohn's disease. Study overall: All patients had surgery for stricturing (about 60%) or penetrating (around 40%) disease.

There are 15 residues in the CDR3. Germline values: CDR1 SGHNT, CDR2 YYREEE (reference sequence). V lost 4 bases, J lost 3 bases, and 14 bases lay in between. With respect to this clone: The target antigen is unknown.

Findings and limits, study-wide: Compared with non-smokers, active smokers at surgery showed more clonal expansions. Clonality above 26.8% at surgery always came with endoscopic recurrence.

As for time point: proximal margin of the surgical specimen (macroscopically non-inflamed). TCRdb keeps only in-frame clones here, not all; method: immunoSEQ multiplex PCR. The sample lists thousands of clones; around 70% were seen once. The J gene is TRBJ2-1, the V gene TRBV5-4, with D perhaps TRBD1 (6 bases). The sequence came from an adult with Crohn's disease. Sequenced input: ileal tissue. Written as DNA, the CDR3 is TGTGCCAGCAGCGGAAACAGGGAAATCTACAATGAGCAGTTCTTC. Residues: CASSGNREIYNEQFF.